Described below is a single T cell receptor beta chain sequence and its context. Its antigen is not known. These data are taken from a study of OX40 agonist ivuxolimab in advanced cancers. Overall study: Treatment received earlier with anti-PD-1, anti-PD-L1 or anti-CTLA-4 agents was allowed, and more than 30% had some.

Measured with immunoSEQ multiplex PCR; TCRdb has only the in-frame clones, and not every one. The sample yields around 86,000 clones, 89% seen once. Study-level results: Expanded clones were, on average, more numerous among CD8+ T cells than CD4+. Antigen specificity of clonally expanded peripheral T cells was not established.

The V gene's germline CDR1 is SNHLY and CDR2 FYNNEI. The CDR3 length is 16 residues. The V and J ends lost 6 bases and 5 bases, in that order; junction bases with no gene match: 15. The chain has TRBV2 and TRBJ2-5; 7 bases agree with TRBD1. The receptor was derived from an adult with an advanced solid tumor such as melanoma, head and neck, liver or kidney cancer. The starting material was CD4+ or CD8+ T cells sorted from blood, obtained in a trial of the OX40 agonist ivuxolimab. The CDR3 region has the DNA TGTGCCAGCAGGATACCCGGGACAGTTGTAGGGGAGACCCAGTACTTC. This gives the protein CASRIPGTVVGETQYF.